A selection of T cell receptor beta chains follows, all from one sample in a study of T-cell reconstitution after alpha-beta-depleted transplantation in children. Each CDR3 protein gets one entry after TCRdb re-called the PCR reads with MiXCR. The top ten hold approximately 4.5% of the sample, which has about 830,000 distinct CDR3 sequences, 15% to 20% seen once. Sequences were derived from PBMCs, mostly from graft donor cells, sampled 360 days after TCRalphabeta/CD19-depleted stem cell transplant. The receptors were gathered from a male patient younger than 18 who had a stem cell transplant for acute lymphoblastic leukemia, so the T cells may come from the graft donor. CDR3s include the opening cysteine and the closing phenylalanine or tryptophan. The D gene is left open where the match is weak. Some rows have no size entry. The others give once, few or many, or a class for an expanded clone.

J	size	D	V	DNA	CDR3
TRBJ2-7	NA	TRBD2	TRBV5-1	TGCGCCAGCAGCTTGGCGGCTAGCGGGAGGACAGGCTACGAGCAGTACTTC	CASSLAASGRTGYEQYF
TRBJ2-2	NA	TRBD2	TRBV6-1	TGTGCCAGCAGTGACCGAACTAGCGGGATCCGGGAGCTGTATTTT	CASSDRTSGIRELYF
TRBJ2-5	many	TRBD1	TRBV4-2	TGTGCCAGCAGCCCCTGGGACAGGGGCGAAGTGTTGGAGACCCAGTACTTC	CASSPWDRGEVLETQYF
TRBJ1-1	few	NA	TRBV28	TGTGCCAGCAGCCAACAGGGATTTGCAGCTTTCTTT	CASSQQGFAAFF
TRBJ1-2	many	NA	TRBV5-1	TGCGCCAGCACCCCCGGGTCGCTCCTATATGGCTACACCTTC	CASTPGSLLYGYTF
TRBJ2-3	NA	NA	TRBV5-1	TGCGCCAGCAGCCCAGACCACACAGATACGCAGTATTTT	CASSPDHTDTQYF
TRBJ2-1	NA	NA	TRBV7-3	TGTGCCAGCAGCTTAGGGAACAGGGTTAATGAGCAGTTCTTC	CASSLGNRVNEQFF
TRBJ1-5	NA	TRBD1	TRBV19	TGTGCCAGTAGTATCGTGGACAGGGGCAATCAGCCCCAGCATTTT	CASSIVDRGNQPQHF
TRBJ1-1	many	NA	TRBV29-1	TGCAGCCCCGTCTATCTAGGACATGGAATGAACACTGAAGCTTTCTTT	CSPVYLGHGMNTEAFF
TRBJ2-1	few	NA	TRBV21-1	TGTGCCAGCAGCAAAGCGCGGGTTGGCACGGGAGGCTCCTACAATGAGCAGTTCTTC	CASSKARVGTGGSYNEQFF
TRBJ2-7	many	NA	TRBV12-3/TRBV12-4	TGTGCCAGCAGTTTTCAAACGTACGAGCAGTACTTC	CASSFQTYEQYF
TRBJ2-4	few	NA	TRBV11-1	TGTGCCAGCGAGTTAGCCAAAAACATTCAGTACTTC	CASELAKNIQYF
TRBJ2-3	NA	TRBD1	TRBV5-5	TGTGCCAGCAGCGGATGGACAGGGGACAGCACAGATACGCAGTATTTT	CASSGWTGDSTDTQYF
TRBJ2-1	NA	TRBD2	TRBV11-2	TGTGCCAGCAGCCCCCGCATAGCCGGGAGGGCCTCCAATGAGCAGTTCTTC	CASSPRIAGRASNEQFF
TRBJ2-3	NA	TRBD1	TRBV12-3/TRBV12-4	TGTGCCAGCAGCTTCCCGACAGGGGAGAACGTTACGCAGTATTTT	CASSFPTGENVTQYF
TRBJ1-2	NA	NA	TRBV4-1	TGCGCCAGCAGCCAAGTACCTCGCGGGAACTATGGCTACACCTTC	CASSQVPRGNYGYTF
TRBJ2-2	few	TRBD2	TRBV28	TGTGCCAGCAGTACTCGGACTAGGGGTCCCGGGGAGCTGTTTTTT	CASSTRTRGPGELFF
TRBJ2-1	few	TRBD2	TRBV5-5	TGTGCCAGCAGCCTGACTAGCGGGATTAATCATGAGCAGTTCTTC	CASSLTSGINHEQFF
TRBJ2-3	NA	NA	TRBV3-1	TGTGCCAGCAGCCAAGTGCCCGGGACAAACTTCACAGATACGCAGTATTTT	CASSQVPGTNFTDTQYF
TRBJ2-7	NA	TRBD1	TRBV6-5	TGTGCCAGCAGTTCCCCCGAACGAGCGGGACAGGGCACGTGGGAGCAGTACTTC	CASSSPERAGQGTWEQYF
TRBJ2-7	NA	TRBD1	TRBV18	TGTGCCAGCTCACAATCTTTGACAGGGGGCTACGAGCAGTACTTC	CASSQSLTGGYEQYF
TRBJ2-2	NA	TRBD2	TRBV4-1	TGCGCCAGCAGCCATTTTAGCGGGAGGGCCCCCGGGGAGCTGTTTTTT	CASSHFSGRAPGELFF
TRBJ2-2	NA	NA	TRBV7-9	TGTGCCAGCAGTCGAAGTGGGGGGAACACCGGGGAGCTGTTTTTT	CASSRSGGNTGELFF
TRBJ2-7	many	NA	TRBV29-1	TGCAGCGTCGCCGATAGTAGCTACGAGCAGTACTTC	CSVADSSYEQYF
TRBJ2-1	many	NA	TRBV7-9	TGTGCCAGCAGCCCTAGAGTAGGTCCACTGGTTGAGCAGTTCTTC	CASSPRVGPLVEQFF
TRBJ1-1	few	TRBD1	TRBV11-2	TGTGCCAGCGGGGGGACAGGGCCGATGAACACTGAAGCTTTCTTT	CASGGTGPMNTEAFF
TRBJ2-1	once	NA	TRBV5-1	TGCGCCAGCAGTCTTAGTTACGGCCCCAATGAGCAGTTCTTC	CASSLSYGPNEQFF
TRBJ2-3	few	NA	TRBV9	TGTGCCAGCAGCGTAGCGGACTCCCCGCAGTATTTT	CASSVADSPQYF
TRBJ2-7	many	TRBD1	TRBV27	TGTGCCAGCAGTTTAGGTAGACAGGGCTACGAGCAGTACTTC	CASSLGRQGYEQYF
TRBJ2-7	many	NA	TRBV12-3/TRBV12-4	TGTGCCAGCAGTCGGACAGTTAGTAGGGAGCAGTACTTC	CASSRTVSREQYF
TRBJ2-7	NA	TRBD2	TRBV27	TGTGCCAGCAGTTTATCGAAAACTAGCGGGTATACCTACGAGCAGTACTTC	CASSLSKTSGYTYEQYF
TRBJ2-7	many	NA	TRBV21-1	TGTGCCAGCAGCAAACATGGGGTCGGATTCTACGAGCAGTACTTC	CASSKHGVGFYEQYF